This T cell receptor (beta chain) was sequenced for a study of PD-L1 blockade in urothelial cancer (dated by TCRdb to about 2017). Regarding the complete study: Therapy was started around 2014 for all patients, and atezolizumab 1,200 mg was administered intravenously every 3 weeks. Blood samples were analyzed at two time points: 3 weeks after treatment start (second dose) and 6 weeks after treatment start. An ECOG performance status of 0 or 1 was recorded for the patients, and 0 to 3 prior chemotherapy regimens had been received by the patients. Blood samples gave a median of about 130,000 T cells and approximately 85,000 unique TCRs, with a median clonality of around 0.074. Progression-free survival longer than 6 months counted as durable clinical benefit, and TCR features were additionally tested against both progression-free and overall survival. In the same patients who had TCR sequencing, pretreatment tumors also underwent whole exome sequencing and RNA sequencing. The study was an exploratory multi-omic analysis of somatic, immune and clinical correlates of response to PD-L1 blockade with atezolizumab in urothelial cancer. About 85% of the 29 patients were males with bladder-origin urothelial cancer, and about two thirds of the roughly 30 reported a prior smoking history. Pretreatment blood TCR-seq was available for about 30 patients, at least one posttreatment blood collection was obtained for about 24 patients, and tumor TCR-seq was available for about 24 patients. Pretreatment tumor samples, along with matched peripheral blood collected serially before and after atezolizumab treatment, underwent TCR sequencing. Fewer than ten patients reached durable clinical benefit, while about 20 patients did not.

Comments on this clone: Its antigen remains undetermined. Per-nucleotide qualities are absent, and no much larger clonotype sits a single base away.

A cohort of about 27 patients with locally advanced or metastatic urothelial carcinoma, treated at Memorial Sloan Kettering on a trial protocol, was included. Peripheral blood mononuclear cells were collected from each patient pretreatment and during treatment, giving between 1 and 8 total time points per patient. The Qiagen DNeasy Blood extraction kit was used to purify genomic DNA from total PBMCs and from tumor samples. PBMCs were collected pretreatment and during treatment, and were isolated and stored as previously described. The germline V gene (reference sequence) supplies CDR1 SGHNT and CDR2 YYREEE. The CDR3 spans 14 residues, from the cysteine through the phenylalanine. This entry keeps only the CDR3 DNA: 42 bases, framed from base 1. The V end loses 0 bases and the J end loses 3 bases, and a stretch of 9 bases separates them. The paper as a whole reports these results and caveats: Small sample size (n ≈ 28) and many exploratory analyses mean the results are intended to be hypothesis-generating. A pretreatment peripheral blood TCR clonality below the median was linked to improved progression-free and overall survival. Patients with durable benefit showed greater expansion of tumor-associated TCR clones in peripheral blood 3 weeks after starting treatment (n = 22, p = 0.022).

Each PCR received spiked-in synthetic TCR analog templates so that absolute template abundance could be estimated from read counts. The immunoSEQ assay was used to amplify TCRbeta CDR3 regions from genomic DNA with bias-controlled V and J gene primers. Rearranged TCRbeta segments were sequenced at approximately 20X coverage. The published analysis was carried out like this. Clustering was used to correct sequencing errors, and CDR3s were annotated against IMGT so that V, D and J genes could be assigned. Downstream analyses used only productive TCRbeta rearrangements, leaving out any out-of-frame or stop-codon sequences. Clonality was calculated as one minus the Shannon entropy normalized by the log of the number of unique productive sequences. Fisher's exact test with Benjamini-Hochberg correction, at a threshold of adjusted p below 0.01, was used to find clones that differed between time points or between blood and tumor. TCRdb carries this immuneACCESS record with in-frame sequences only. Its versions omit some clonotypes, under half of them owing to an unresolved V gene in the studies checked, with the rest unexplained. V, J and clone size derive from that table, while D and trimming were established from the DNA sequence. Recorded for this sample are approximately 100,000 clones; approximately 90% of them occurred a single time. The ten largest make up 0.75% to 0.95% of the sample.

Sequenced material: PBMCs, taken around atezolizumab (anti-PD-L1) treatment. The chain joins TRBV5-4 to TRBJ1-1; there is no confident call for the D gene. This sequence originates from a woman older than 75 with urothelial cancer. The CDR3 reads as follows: CASSLGLHDTEAFF. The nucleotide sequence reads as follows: TGTGCCAGCAGCTTGGGGCTGCATGACACTGAAGCTTTCTTT. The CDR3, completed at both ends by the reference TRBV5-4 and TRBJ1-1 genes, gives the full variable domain ETGVTQSPTHLIKTRGQQVTLRCSSQSGHNTVSWYQQALGQGPQFIFQYYREEENGRGNFPPRFSGLQFPNYSSELNVNALELDDSALYLCASSLGLHDTEAFFGQGTRLTVV.